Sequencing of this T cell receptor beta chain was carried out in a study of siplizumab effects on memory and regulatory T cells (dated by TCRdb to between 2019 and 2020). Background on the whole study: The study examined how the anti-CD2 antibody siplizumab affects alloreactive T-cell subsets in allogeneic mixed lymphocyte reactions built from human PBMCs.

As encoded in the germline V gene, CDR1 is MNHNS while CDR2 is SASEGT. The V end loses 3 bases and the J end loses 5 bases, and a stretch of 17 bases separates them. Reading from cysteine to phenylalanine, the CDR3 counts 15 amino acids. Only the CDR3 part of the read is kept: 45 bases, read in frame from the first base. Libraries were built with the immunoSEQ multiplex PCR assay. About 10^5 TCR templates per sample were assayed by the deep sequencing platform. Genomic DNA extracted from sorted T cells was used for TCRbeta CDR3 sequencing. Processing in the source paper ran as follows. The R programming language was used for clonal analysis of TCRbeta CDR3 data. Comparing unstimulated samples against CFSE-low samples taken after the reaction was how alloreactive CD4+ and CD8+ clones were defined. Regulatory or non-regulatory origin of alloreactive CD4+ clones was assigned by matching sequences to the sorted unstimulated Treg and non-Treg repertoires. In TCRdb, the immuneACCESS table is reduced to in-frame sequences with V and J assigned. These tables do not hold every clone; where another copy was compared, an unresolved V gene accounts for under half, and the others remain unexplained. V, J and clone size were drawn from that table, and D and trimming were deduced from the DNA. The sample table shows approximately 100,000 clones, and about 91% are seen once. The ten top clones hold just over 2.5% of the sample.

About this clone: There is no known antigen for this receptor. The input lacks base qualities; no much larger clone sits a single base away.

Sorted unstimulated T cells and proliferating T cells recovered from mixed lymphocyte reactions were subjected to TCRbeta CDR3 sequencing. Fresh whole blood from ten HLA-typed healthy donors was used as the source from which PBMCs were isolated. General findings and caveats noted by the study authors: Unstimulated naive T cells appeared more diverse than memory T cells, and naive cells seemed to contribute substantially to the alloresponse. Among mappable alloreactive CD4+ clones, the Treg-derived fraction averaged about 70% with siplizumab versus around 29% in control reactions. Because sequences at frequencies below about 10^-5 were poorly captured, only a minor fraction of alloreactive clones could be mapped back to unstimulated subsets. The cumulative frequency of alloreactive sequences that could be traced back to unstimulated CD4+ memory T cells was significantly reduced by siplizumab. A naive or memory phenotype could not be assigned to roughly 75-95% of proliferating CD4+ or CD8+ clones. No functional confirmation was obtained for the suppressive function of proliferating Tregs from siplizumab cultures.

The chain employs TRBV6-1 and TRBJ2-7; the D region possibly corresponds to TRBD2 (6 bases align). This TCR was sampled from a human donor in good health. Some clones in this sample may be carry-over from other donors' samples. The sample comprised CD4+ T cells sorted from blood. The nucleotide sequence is TGTGCCAGCAGTGAGGGGGGACGTGGGGTCCACGAGCAGTACTTC. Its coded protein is CASSEGGRGVHEQYF.